Following are 13 T cell receptor beta chains from one sample sequenced in a study of blood T cell repertoires in COVID-19. Produced via immunoSEQ multiplex PCR; TCRdb's table is partial and in-frame only. The sample yields 200,000 to 250,000 clones, approximately 84% seen once. The sequenced material came from peripheral blood. The source of these receptors is a man aged 50 to 59 with COVID-19, enrolled during active disease.

This sequence joins TRBV29-1 and TRBJ2-1, with 10 bases identical to TRBD2. The germline V gene has CDR1 SQVTM and CDR2 ANQGSEA. The V segment lost 5 bases and the J segment 3 bases; nucleotides outside the gene matches: 19. CDR3 length: 19 residues. The CDR3 nucleotides read TGCAGCGTTAGGCTAGCGGGAGTTGGGACCCCCTCGGGCTACAATGAGCAGTTCTTC. Protein: CSVRLAGVGTPSGYNEQFF.

V is TRBV10-2 and J is TRBJ1-4; no clear D gene. Germline lookup yields CDR1 WSHSY and CDR2 SAAADI. CDR3 length: 13 amino acids. Deletions cut 9 bases from V and 8 bases from J, with 16 bases between. Here the CDR3 DNA reads TGCGCCAGTGCTGAGAGTTCCTGGGAAAAACTGTTTTTT. Translation gives CASAESSWEKLFF.

This clone was recorded once. The rearrangement joins TRBV28 to TRBJ1-2, with unresolved D. The germline V gene has CDR1 MDHEN and CDR2 SYDVKM. There are 12 residues in the CDR3. V was clipped by 8 bases and J by 1 base, with 8 bases between them. In DNA, the CDR3 is TGTGCCAGCCTTAACAGTAACTATGGCTACACCTTC. It translates to CASLNSNYGYTF.

This clone showed up just a few times. The V gene is TRBV10-2, the J gene TRBJ1-2; D is undetermined. The germline CDR1 and CDR2 sequences are WSHSY and SAAADI. The CDR3 extends over 13 amino acids. V lost 0 bases and J 1 base, leaving 3 bases between the germline ends. This chain's CDR3 is CASSESNNYGYTF. The DNA of the CDR3 is TGCGCCAGCAGTGAGTCTAATAACTATGGCTACACCTTC.

This sequence joins TRBV6-5 and TRBJ2-3; TRBD2 aligns across 9 bases. Trimming at V came to 0 bases and at J to 6 bases, leaving 4 bases not matched to a gene. This CDR3 is 15 amino acids long. Germline CDR1 reads MNHEY; CDR2 reads SVGAGI. The CDR3 nucleotides are TGTGCCAGCAGTTACTCGCCTAGCGGGACTGATACGCAGTATTTT. This gives the protein CASSYSPSGTDTQYF.

As DNA, the CDR3 is TGCGCCAGCAGCCCGACTAGCGGGTCTTCCTACGAGCAGTACTTC. It codes for CASSPTSGSSYEQYF. This sequence joins TRBV5-1 and TRBJ2-7; 10 bases agree with TRBD2. Germline V gene data show CDR1 as SGHRS and CDR2 as YFSETQ. This CDR3 comprises 15 residues. Trimming cost V 4 bases and J 1 base; bases outside gene matches: 5.

V is TRBV2 and J is TRBJ2-7, with D perhaps TRBD1 (6 bases). The CDR3 extends over 12 amino acids. V gave up 4 bases and J gave up 4 bases, with 8 bases separating them. Germline loops: CDR1 SNHLY, CDR2 FYNNEI. CDR3 bases: TGTGCCAGCAGTGGACAGGTTTACGAGCAGTACTTC. Residues: CASSGQVYEQYF. The full variable domain, its missing parts supplied by reference TRBV2 and TRBJ2-7, is EPEVTQTPSHQVTQMGQEVILRCVPISNHLYFYWYRQILGQKVEFLVSFYNNEISEKSEIFDDQFSVERPDGSNFTLKIRSTKLEDSAMYFCASSGQVYEQYFGPGTRLTVT.

The chain joins TRBV7-9 to TRBJ2-5; 11 bases agree with TRBD2. The CDR3 is 16 residues long. V shed 5 bases and J 4 bases; nucleotides not matched to a gene: 9. CDR1 is SEHNR and CDR2 is FQNEAQ in the germline V gene (reference sequence). The CDR3 reads CASSTRGSGRGETQYF. The CDR3 DNA follows: TGTGCCAGCAGCACCCGGGGTAGCGGGAGGGGAGAGACCCAGTACTTC. Looking up the rest from reference TRBV7-9 and TRBJ2-5 gives the full variable domain: DTGVSQNPRHKITKRGQNVTFRCDPISEHNRLYWYRQTLGQGPEFLTYFQNEAQLEKSRLLSDRFSAERPKGSFSTLEIQRTEQGDSAMYLCASSTRGSGRGETQYFGPGTRLLVL.

This rearrangement joins TRBV7-3 to TRBJ2-7, with D possibly matching TRBD2 (5 bases). This CDR3 has 13 residues. Germline CDR1 and CDR2: SGHTA and FQGTGA. The ends were cut back, 2 bases at V and 4 bases at J, with 9 bases in the middle. This CDR3 is CASSLGTGYEQYF. The CDR3 DNA sequence: TGTGCCAGCAGCTTAGGTACGGGGTACGAGCAGTACTTC. Complete variable domain (other parts from reference TRBV7-3 and TRBJ2-7): GAGVSQTPSNKVTEKGKYVELRCDPISGHTALYWYRQSLGQGPEFLIYFQGTGAADDSGLPNDRFFAVRPEGSVSTLKIQRTERGDSAVYLCASSLGTGYEQYFGPGTRLTVT.

The DNA of the CDR3 is TGTGCCAGCAGCAACTCCCCCGCGGGTGAAAAACTGTTTTTT. Its translation: CASSNSPAGEKLFF. The V call is TRBV21-1, the J call TRBJ1-4. TRBV21-1 is shown as a pseudogene. The CDR3 covers 14 residues.

The chain uses TRBV5-5 and TRBJ1-4, with a weak D call TRBD1 (6 bases). CDR1 and CDR2 from the germline V gene are SGHKS and YYEKEE (reference sequence). Trimming removed 4 bases at V and 3 bases at J, with 10 bases between. The CDR3 length is 14 residues. CDR3 in amino acids: CASSPRQANEKLFF. As DNA, the CDR3 is TGTGCCAGCAGCCCGCGACAGGCTAATGAAAAACTGTTTTTT. The full variable domain, its missing parts supplied by reference TRBV5-5 and TRBJ1-4, is DAGVTQSPTHLIKTRGQQVTLRCSPISGHKSVSWYQQVLGQGPQFIFQYYEKEERGRGNFPDRFSARQFPNYSSELNVNALLLGDSALYLCASSPRQANEKLFFGSGTQLSVL.

The V call is TRBV11-1, the J call TRBJ2-3; unclear D gene. CDR1 SGHAT and CDR2 FQDESV come from the germline V gene (reference sequence). With 0 bases removed from V and 0 bases from J, the gap between germline ends came to 7 bases. The CDR3 consists of 15 residues. The CDR3 region is CASSLAFGSTDTQYF. As DNA, the CDR3 is TGTGCCAGCAGCTTAGCATTCGGGAGCACAGATACGCAGTATTTT. The variable domain in full, completed from reference TRBV11-1 and TRBJ2-3, reads EAEVAQSPRYKITEKSQAVAFWCDPISGHATLYWYRQILGQGPELLVQFQDESVVDDSQLPKDRFSAERLKGVDSTLKIQPAELGDSAMYLCASSLAFGSTDTQYFGPGTRLTVL.

This chain links TRBV6-7 with TRBJ1-4, with 8 nucleotides matching TRBD1. TRBV6-7 is known as an ORF, though its function is uncertain. The J segment lost 8 bases and the V segment lost 2 bases, leaving 1 base of the junction unmatched. The CDR3 is made up of 13 amino acids. As DNA, the CDR3 is TGTGCCAGCAGTTACCACAGGGGGGAAAAACTGTTTTTT. This sequence encodes CASSYHRGEKLFF.